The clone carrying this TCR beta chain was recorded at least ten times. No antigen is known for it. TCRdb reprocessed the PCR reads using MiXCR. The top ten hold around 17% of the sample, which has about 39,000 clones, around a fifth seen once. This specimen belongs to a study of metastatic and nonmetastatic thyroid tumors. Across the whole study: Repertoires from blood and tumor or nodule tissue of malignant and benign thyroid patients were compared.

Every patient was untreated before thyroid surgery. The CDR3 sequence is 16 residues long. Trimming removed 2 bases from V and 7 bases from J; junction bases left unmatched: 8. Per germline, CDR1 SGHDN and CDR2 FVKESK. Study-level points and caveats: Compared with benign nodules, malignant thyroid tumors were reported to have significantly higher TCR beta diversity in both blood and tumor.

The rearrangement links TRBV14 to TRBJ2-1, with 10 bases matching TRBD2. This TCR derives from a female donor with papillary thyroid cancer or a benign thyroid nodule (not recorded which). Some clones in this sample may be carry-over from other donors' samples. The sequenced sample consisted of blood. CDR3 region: CASSQNSGRGLNEQFF. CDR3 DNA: TGTGCCAGCAGCCAAAACAGCGGGAGGGGTTTAAATGAGCAGTTCTTC.